Below are 22 T cell receptor beta chains sequenced from a single sample in a study of regulatory T cells in long-lasting Graves disease (dated by TCRdb to 2020 to 2023). The time point label corresponds to: persistent/refractory GD, antithyroid drugs over 5 years with positive TRAb. For both TCR sequencing and RNA sequencing, RNA was extracted from PBMCs using TRIzol. Library preparation was by multiplex PCR. TCRdb records Illumina HiSeq 4000 as the sequencer. To build TCR beta libraries, CDR3 regions were amplified by Arm-PCR using iRepertoire HTBI primers. The public reads were run again by TCRdb, first through fastp at Q25 and then through MiXCR, and only productive beta chains were kept. Identical CDR3 protein sequences are pooled into one entry, listed with their most common genes and DNA. Here the sample has 700,000 or so distinct CDR3 sequences; 30% occur a single time. Around 40% of the sample rests with the top ten.

Sequences were derived from peripheral blood mononuclear cells (PBMCs), sampled when the disease was refractory, from a patient treated with antithyroid drugs. The receptors stem from a female donor with Graves disease.

In this sample, this clonotype turned up once. The chain joins TRBV19 to TRBJ1-1; D remains ambiguous. The germline V gene encodes CDR1 LNHDA and CDR2 SQIVND (reference sequence). This CDR3 has 15 residues. Trimming cost V 0 bases and J 6 bases, with 14 bases left between them. The chain's CDR3 is CASSIDLVGEAEAFF. The DNA for the CDR3 is TGTGCCAGTAGTATAGATCTGGTCGGGGAGGCTGAAGCTTTCTTT.

The chain is built from TRBV5-1 and TRBJ2-2; D unclear. The CDR3 spans 17 residues. Deletions cut 1 base from V and 6 bases from J, with 19 bases between. CDR1 is SGHRS and CDR2 is YFSETQ in the germline V gene. Here the CDR3 DNA reads TGCGCCAGCAGCTTGCCAACCCCGTTCGGGCTCTCCGGGGAGCTGTTTTTT. Translated: CASSLPTPFGLSGELFF.

The V and J genes are TRBV20-1 and TRBJ1-1, with D perhaps TRBD1 (5 bases). Germline lookup yields CDR1 DFQATT and CDR2 SNEGSKA (reference sequence). Between the trimmed V and J ends, which lost 5 bases and 2 bases, there was a span of 9 bases. The CDR3 has 12 residues. CDR3 bases: TGCAGTGCTTGGGACTTAAACACTGAAGCTTTCTTT. Translation gives CSAWDLNTEAFF.

This clonotype was seen repeatedly, ten times or more. J is TRBJ1-4 and V is TRBV6-1; no definite D call. The CDR3 is 14 amino acids. V lost 5 bases, J lost 10 bases, and 17 bases lay in between. Germline CDR1 and CDR2: MNHNS and SASEGT. As DNA, the CDR3 is TGTGCCAGCAGTCCGCCCTTCACTCCAGGAAAACTGTTTTTT. It yields the protein CASSPPFTPGKLFF.

This clonotype was seen ten or more times. The chain has TRBV20-1 and TRBJ2-5; 12 bases fit TRBD2. This CDR3 comprises 16 residues. V dropped 1 base and J dropped 5; count of bases not matched to a gene: 8. CDR1 and CDR2 from the germline V gene are DFQATT and SNEGSKA (reference sequence). The CDR3 DNA reads TGCAGTGCTAGAGCCGCTAGCGGGAGGGCCGCGGAGACCCAGTACTTC. This translates into CSARAASGRAAETQYF.

This clonotype was observed a handful of times. The chain links TRBV6-1 to TRBJ1-5; 11 nucleotides match TRBD1. This CDR3 is 15 amino acids long. J was trimmed by 7 bases and V by 6 bases; bases with no gene match: 8. Per the germline V gene, CDR1 is MNHNS and CDR2 is SASEGT. CDR3 sequence (DNA): TGTGCCAGCAGACCCGGGACAGGGGGGGGACAGCCCCAGCATTTT. It is translated as CASRPGTGGGQPQHF.

The V and J genes are TRBV7-9 and TRBJ1-4; a weak D match, TRBD1 (6 bases). The germline gives CDR1 SEHNR, CDR2 FQNEAQ (reference sequence). The CDR3 covers 16 residues. The ends were cut back, 5 bases at V and 3 bases at J, with 16 bases in the middle. CDR3 amino acids: CASSPEAGASNEKLFF. Here the CDR3 DNA reads TGTGCCAGCAGCCCAGAGGCGGGGGCATCTAATGAAAAACTGTTTTTT.

The chain employs TRBV7-3 and TRBJ2-5; D is perhaps TRBD1 (6 bases). Germline V gives CDR1 SGHTA, CDR2 FQGTGA. The CDR3 spans 15 residues. Trimming took 5 bases from V and 2 from J, leaving 15 bases between them. This CDR3 is CASSPGVVGQETQYF. CDR3 sequence (DNA): TGTGCCAGCAGCCCAGGGGTGGTTGGGCAAGAGACCCAGTACTTC.

The chain links TRBV29-1 to TRBJ2-7; TRBD1 matches at 9 bases. Germline assignment: CDR1 SQVTM and CDR2 ANQGSEA. The length of the CDR3 is 14 residues. The trim removed 4 bases at V and 4 bases at J, leaving 8 bases unmatched. DNA for the CDR3: TGCAGCGTTGCGGTTGACAGGGGGGGTTACGAGCAGTACTTC. Amino acid sequence: CSVAVDRGGYEQYF.

This clonotype was seen a few times. The chain combines TRBV27 with TRBJ2-5; 7 bases map to TRBD2. V gave up 4 bases and J gave up 3 bases; unmatched junction bases: 2. The CDR3 has 13 amino acids. CDR1 MNHEY and CDR2 SMNVEV come from the germline V gene (reference sequence). The CDR3 nucleotides read TGTGCCAGCAGTTGGGCGGGAGAAGAGACCCAGTACTTC. Its translation is CASSWAGEETQYF.

The chain joins TRBV12-3 or TRBV12-4 to TRBJ1-5; D gene uncertain. Trimming pared 2 bases from V and 5 bases from J, leaving 13 bases between. The CDR3 loop spans 15 amino acids. CDR3 in amino acids: CASSLSTAGYQPQHF. CDR3 coding DNA: TGTGCCAGCAGTTTATCAACGGCAGGATATCAGCCCCAGCATTTT.

The CDR3 nucleotides read TGTGCCAGCAGCTTGGTTGCTCTAGGGACACCCGGACGGGGCGAGCAGTACTTC. Protein sequence: CASSLVALGTPGRGEQYF. The chain combines TRBV5-6 with TRBJ2-7; a weak D match, TRBD1 (6 bases). This CDR3 has 18 residues. CDR1 and CDR2 (germline): SGHDT, YYEEEE. V shed 0 bases and J shed 6 bases, with 25 bases lying between them.

This sequence joins TRBV6-1 and TRBJ1-2; 7 bases align to TRBD1. V lost 6 bases to trimming and J lost 1 base; unmatched junction nucleotides: 8. The CDR3 is 15 residues long. CDR1 is MNHNS, CDR2 SASEGT, per germline. The CDR3 sequence: CASSTAGGLNYGYTF. CDR3 nucleotides: TGTGCCAGCAGCACCGCAGGGGGACTTAACTATGGCTACACCTTC.

This clonotype was recorded a few times. A read error is possible here, since a much larger clone lies one base away. V and J are TRBV6-2 or TRBV6-3 and TRBJ2-4; no clear D. V was cut by 5 bases and J by 9 bases, with 11 bases left in between. The CDR3 is 12 amino acids. Germline V lookup: CDR1 MNHEY, CDR2 SVGEGT. In nucleotides, the CDR3 is TGTGCCAGCAGTGAAGTTGGTGGCATTCAGTACTTC. Translating it yields CASSEVGGIQYF.

Ten or more counts support this clonotype. CDR3 DNA: TGTGCCAGCAATTCCAACGATGAGGATTATGGCTACACCTTC. This gives the protein CASNSNDEDYGYTF. This chain connects TRBV28 to TRBJ1-2, with unresolved D. V shed 7 bases and J shed 5 bases, with 17 bases lying between them. Germline-derived CDR1 and CDR2 are MDHEN and SYDVKM. The CDR3 is 14 residues long.

This clonotype came up a few times. The chain is built from TRBV20-1 and TRBJ1-2, with 9 bases fitting TRBD1. J was trimmed by 2 bases and V by 5 bases; bases with no gene match: 3. Per germline, CDR1 DFQATT and CDR2 SNEGSKA (reference sequence). The CDR3 runs 13 residues. CDR3 DNA: TGCAGTGCTTGGGACAGGGTCAACTATGGCTACACCTTC. It translates to CSAWDRVNYGYTF.

V is TRBV6-1 and J is TRBJ1-6; 7 bases map to TRBD1. CDR1 and CDR2 from the germline V gene are MNHNS and SASEGT. The CDR3 is 14 amino acids. V trimming: 6 bases; J trimming: 10 bases; junction bases outside the gene matches: 9. The CDR3 reads CASSKGQRESPLHF. The CDR3 bases are TGTGCCAGCAGCAAGGGACAGCGGGAATCACCCCTCCACTTT.

This clonotype was recorded once. Given a much more abundant clone one base away, this may be a read error. This chain uses TRBV10-2 with TRBJ1-4; 9 nucleotides line up with TRBD1. In germline, CDR1 is WSHSY, CDR2 SAAADI. The CDR3 contains 14 residues. V was clipped by 6 bases and J by 8 bases; unmatched bases: 7. The CDR3 region has the DNA TGCGCCAGCAGCCCCGGGACAGGGAGCGAAAAACTGTTTTTT. Translated: CASSPGTGSEKLFF.

The CDR3 sequence is CASKGADLAKNIQYF. DNA of the CDR3: TGTGCCAGCAAGGGGGCGGATCTAGCCAAAAACATTCAGTACTTC. The rearrangement joins TRBV6-1 to TRBJ2-4; TRBD1 matches 7 bases. CDR3 length equals 15 residues. Germline assignment: CDR1 MNHNS and CDR2 SASEGT. V lost 7 bases and J lost 0; bases outside the gene matches: 6.

This clonotype was counted a few times. The chain recombines TRBV10-2 with TRBJ2-5; D tentatively fits TRBD1 or TRBD2 (7 bases each). Trimming left V 10 bases short and J 4 bases short, with 19 bases between. CDR3 length equals 14 residues. CDR1 and CDR2 (germline): WSHSY, SAAADI. CDR3 in DNA: TGCGCCAACACTAAGACAGGGAGGGGAGAGACCCAGTACTTC. It is translated as CANTKTGRGETQYF.

A few counts support this clonotype. The rearrangement joins TRBV6-2 or TRBV6-3 to TRBJ1-3, with a tentative D call TRBD1 (5 bases). Between the trimmed V and J ends, which lost 5 bases and 3 bases, there was a span of 11 bases. CDR1 MNHEY and CDR2 SVGEGT come from the germline V gene. The CDR3 loop spans 14 amino acids. The CDR3: CASSNGAVGNTIYF. DNA for the CDR3: TGTGCCAGCAGTAACGGGGCGGTTGGAAACACCATATATTTT.

This clonotype came up a few times. This chain joins TRBV30 and TRBJ1-1; D is unclear. The CDR3 sequence is 12 residues long. The germline CDR1 and CDR2 sequences are GTSNPN and SVGIG (reference sequence). Trimming pared 5 bases from V and 2 bases from J, leaving 9 bases between. The CDR3 region is CAWRPGNTEAFF. CDR3 sequence (DNA): TGTGCCTGGCGGCCCGGAAACACTGAAGCTTTCTTT.